This T cell receptor (beta chain) was retrieved from a study of Ad26.COV2.S vaccination and SARS-CoV-2 variants. V was clipped by 6 bases and J by 6 bases, with 14 bases between them. The CDR3 has 13 residues. Germline V gene lookup returns CDR1 LGHDT and CDR2 YNNKEL (reference sequence). Treatment given: around 19 received Ad26.COV2.S at low or high dose, single or two shots; 5 received placebo; per-sample allocation not given. The samples date from day 63 after the first vaccine or placebo injection. Aged 18-55 years, donor was enrolled in Boston in about 2020. On this clone itself: The antigen remains unidentified.

Findings and caveats of the study: Reportedly, spike-specific CD8+ and CD4+ T cell responses achieved substantial breadth once vaccination had taken place. Vaccine recipients showed a spike-specific TCR breadth that was higher than in placebo recipients.

Here immunoSEQ multiplex PCR was the method, and the copy in TCRdb shows in-frame clones only, minus some. The repertoire holds about 350,000 clones, with approximately 90% as singletons. This TCR came from a person between 18 and 60 years old who received the Ad26.COV2.S COVID-19 vaccine or a placebo. The chain couples TRBV3-1 (or the pseudogene TRBV3-2) to TRBJ1-2; D remains ambiguous. The sequencing used peripheral blood, collected in a trial of Ad26.COV2.S vaccine versus placebo. The CDR3 reads CASRNLNGHGYTF. The CDR3 DNA sequence: TGTGCCAGCAGAAACTTAAATGGCCATGGCTACACCTTC.